The 22 T cell receptor beta chains presented below share a single source sample, sequenced in a study of blood T cell repertoires in COVID-19. The protocol was immunoSEQ multiplex PCR, while the TCRdb copy is restricted to in-frame clones and leaves out a portion. The sample has under 350,000 clones; roughly 85% are singletons. The material sequenced was PBMCs or T cells enriched from blood (not recorded which). The source is a middle-aged woman with acute COVID-19.

The chain joins TRBV28 to TRBJ2-7, with D hard to call. Germline CDR1 MDHEN, CDR2 SYDVKM. This CDR3 comprises 15 residues. V lost 4 bases and J 0 bases, leaving 13 bases between the germline ends. CDR3 loop: CASSSEHVSSYEQYF. CDR3 DNA: TGTGCCAGCAGTTCTGAACACGTCAGCTCCTACGAGCAGTACTTC.

The gene calls are TRBV20-1 and TRBJ2-7, with D possibly being TRBD1 (5 bases). The CDR3 length is 15 residues. V was clipped by 3 bases and J by 1 base, with 16 bases between them. Per germline, CDR1 DFQATT and CDR2 SNEGSKA (reference sequence). The CDR3 spells CSASDSDTLSYEQYF. The DNA of the CDR3 is TGCAGTGCTAGTGACTCGGACACCTTATCCTACGAGCAGTACTTC.

The chain is built from TRBV28 and TRBJ2-3, with 10 bases fitting TRBD2. With V trimmed by 5 bases and J by 6 bases, 11 bases remained unmatched. CDR3 length: 16 amino acids. CDR1 is MDHEN, CDR2 SYDVKM, per germline. The CDR3 spells CASSLPGLAFSDTQYF. DNA for the CDR3: TGTGCCAGCAGTCTCCCGGGACTAGCGTTTTCGGATACGCAGTATTTT.

The V and J genes are TRBV7-2 and TRBJ1-4; 10 nucleotides agree with TRBD1. The J segment lost 1 base and the V segment lost 5 bases, leaving 10 bases of the junction unmatched. Germline V gene data show CDR1 as SGHTA and CDR2 as FQGNSA. The CDR3 is 18 residues long. CDR3 nucleotide sequence: TGTGCCAGCAGCAGAACTCGACAGGGGGCTGTAACTAATGAAAAACTGTTTTTT. Translation: CASSRTRQGAVTNEKLFF.

J is TRBJ2-2 and V is TRBV27, with 9 bases fitting TRBD1. Germline CDR1 and CDR2: MNHEY and SMNVEV (reference sequence). V was pared by 8 bases and J by 4 bases, with 11 bases of the junction left unmatched. The CDR3 sequence is 16 residues long. CDR3 DNA: TGTGCCAGCCGAACTCCGACAGGGGGGTCCACCGGGGAGCTGTTTTTT. As protein: CASRTPTGGSTGELFF.

The V and J genes are TRBV4-1 and TRBJ2-3; D is uncertain. This CDR3 has 14 residues. Germline V gene lookup returns CDR1 MGHRA and CDR2 YSYEKL. The germline V and J ends were trimmed by 0 bases and 6 bases, with 10 bases remaining between them. CDR3 in DNA: TGCGCCAGCAGCCAAGAAAGCCCTCCGGATACGCAGTATTTT. Its protein product is CASSQESPPDTQYF.

The chain is built from TRBV5-1 and TRBJ1-4; D is ambiguous. Trimming cost V 0 bases and J 7 bases, with 16 bases left between them. The CDR3 spans 16 residues. CDR1 is SGHRS, CDR2 YFSETQ, per germline. The CDR3 nucleotides read TGCGCCAGCAGCTTGGGGACTTCAGGAGCTAGTGAAAAACTGTTTTTT. Amino acids: CASSLGTSGASEKLFF.

J is TRBJ1-1 and V is TRBV29-1; D is unclear. Trimming took 6 bases from V and 6 from J, leaving 8 bases between them. Germline CDR1 SQVTM, CDR2 ANQGSEA. The CDR3 runs 10 residues. The chain's CDR3 is CSVDGAEAFF. The CDR3 DNA sequence: TGCAGCGTCGACGGGGCTGAAGCTTTCTTT.

The chain is built from TRBV4-3 and TRBJ1-2; TRBD1 is a possible D gene (5 bases). V lost 1 base and J 6 bases, leaving 12 bases between the germline ends. The CDR3 runs 14 residues. Germline V CDR1 and CDR2: LGHNA, YSLEER. The CDR3 loop is CASSQVAGLDGYTF. Here the CDR3 DNA reads TGCGCCAGCAGCCAAGTCGCAGGGTTGGATGGCTACACCTTC.

This clone was seen a single time. The chain joins TRBV20-1 to TRBJ1-2, with D uncertain. Germline values: CDR1 DFQATT, CDR2 SNEGSKA (reference sequence). The CDR3 has 11 residues. Trimming removed 3 bases from V and 6 bases from J, with 8 bases in between. Written as DNA, the CDR3 is TGCAGTGCTAGGAGGCAAGATGGCTACACCTTC. Translation gives CSARRQDGYTF.

The chain recombines TRBV10-3 with TRBJ1-1; 7 nucleotides align to TRBD1. Germline values: CDR1 ENHRY, CDR2 SYGVKD. V shed 7 bases, J shed 4 bases, and the junction held 12 bases outside the gene matches. The CDR3 is made up of 15 amino acids. The CDR3 DNA reads as TGTGCCATCAAGGCTAGTCGGGACAGTCGCACTGAAGCTTTCTTT. Its protein product is CAIKASRDSRTEAFF.

The chain joins TRBV4-2 to TRBJ1-2; D not certain. V lost 6 bases to trimming and J lost 0 bases, with 8 bases between them. The CDR3 is 13 amino acids. Germline assignment: CDR1 LGHNA and CDR2 YNFKEQ. CDR3 residues: CASSRESNYGYTF. DNA of the CDR3: TGTGCCAGCAGTCGGGAGTCTAACTATGGCTACACCTTC.

The chain employs TRBV18 and TRBJ2-7, with TRBD2 identical over 9 bases. This CDR3 is built from 15 residues. Germline trimming cut 3 bases from V and 6 bases from J; bases unmatched to any gene: 9. Germline lookup yields CDR1 KGHSH and CDR2 LQKENI. This chain's CDR3 is CASSPAGGRGSEQYF. DNA of the CDR3: TGTGCCAGCTCACCCGCGGGGGGGCGGGGGTCCGAGCAGTACTTC.

J is TRBJ1-2 and V is TRBV3-1 (or the pseudogene TRBV3-2); TRBD1 matches at 7 bases. Germline lookup yields CDR1 LGHDT and CDR2 YNNKEL (reference sequence). Unmatched junction bases numbered 5, after V lost 3 bases and J lost 4 bases. The CDR3 is made up of 14 amino acids. The CDR3 loop is CASSQGDSTYGYTF. The DNA of the CDR3 is TGTGCCAGCAGCCAGGGGGACAGCACCTATGGCTACACCTTC.

The V gene is TRBV19, the J gene TRBJ2-5; D is perhaps TRBD2 (5 bases). The CDR3 loop spans 15 amino acids. Trimming pared 3 bases from V and 5 bases from J, leaving 16 bases between. The germline V gene has CDR1 LNHDA and CDR2 SQIVND (reference sequence). In nucleotides, the CDR3 is TGTGCCAGTAGTATCAGTAGGGAGTTGGGGGAGACCCAGTACTTC. This translates into CASSISRELGETQYF.

V is TRBV6-5 and J is TRBJ1-1; possible D gene TRBD1, 5 bases. Germline V CDR1 and CDR2: MNHEY, SVGAGI. Trimming left V 8 bases short and J 2 bases short, with 18 bases between. This CDR3 has 15 amino acids. The DNA for the CDR3 is TGTGCCAGCCTTTGGGGGGGATCTGGAAACACTGAAGCTTTCTTT. Protein product: CASLWGGSGNTEAFF.

The chain recombines TRBV7-9 with TRBJ1-2; D uncertain. The CDR3 runs to 12 residues. Trimming took off 0 bases at V and 8 bases at J, with 7 bases between the two ends. CDR1 and CDR2 (germline): SEHNR, FQNEAQ (reference sequence). The CDR3 DNA follows: TGTGCCAGCAGCTTAGCCAGTACGGGCTACACCTTC. Amino acids: CASSLASTGYTF. The full variable domain, its missing parts supplied by reference TRBV7-9 and TRBJ1-2, is DTGVSQNPRHKITKRGQNVTFRCDPISEHNRLYWYRQTLGQGPEFLTYFQNEAQLEKSRLLSDRFSAERPKGSFSTLEIQRTEQGDSAMYLCASSLASTGYTFGSGTRLTVV.

CDR3: CASSKNRLAGLSSYEQYF. CDR3 DNA sequence: TGTGCCAGCAGCAAAAATCGACTAGCGGGATTAAGCTCCTACGAGCAGTACTTC. The rearrangement links TRBV21-1 to TRBJ2-7; the table names TRBD2, a call not compared with the DNA. TRBV21-1 is designated a pseudogene. CDR3 length: 18 residues.

This chain uses TRBV10-3 with TRBJ2-2; 7 bases are shared with TRBD2. CDR1 is ENHRY, CDR2 SYGVKD, per germline. The CDR3 totals 14 residues. V dropped 10 bases and J dropped 9; count of bases not matched to a gene: 14. CDR3 amino acids: CATQGGAGERELFF. The CDR3 nucleotides read TGTGCCACCCAGGGTGGCGCGGGAGAGCGGGAGCTGTTTTTT.

This chain joins TRBV5-3 and TRBJ2-7; D may be TRBD2 (6 bases). TRBV5-3 is an open reading frame, and its role is uncertain. Trimming left V 0 bases short and J 0 bases short, with 10 bases between. The CDR3 sequence is 15 residues long. CDR3 region: CARSLGGNSSYEQYF. CDR3 coding DNA: TGTGCCAGAAGCTTGGGCGGGAACTCCTCCTACGAGCAGTACTTC.

The CDR3, as DNA: TGTGCCAGCAGCAAAGCGCTTGCGCTTGGGTACTGCGTCGAGGATCAAGAGACCCAGTACTTC. Its translation: CASSKALALGYCVEDQETQYF. The genes are TRBV21-1 and TRBJ2-5; the table's D call of TRBD2 was not tested on the DNA. TRBV21-1 has pseudogene status. This CDR3 is built from 21 residues.

This clone was picked up one time. The V gene is TRBV19, the J gene TRBJ1-6, with D possibly TRBD1 on 6 matching bases. The CDR3 totals 14 residues. Germline CDR1 is LNHDA and CDR2 is SQIVND (reference sequence). Trimming stripped 7 bases from V and 15 bases from J, with 22 bases between. CDR3 nucleotides: TGTGCCAGTACACTTAAGGGGGACCACCGGGACCTCCACTTT. Amino acid sequence: CASTLKGDHRDLHF.